The 25 T cell receptor beta chains reported below all come from one sample, sequenced in a study of beta chain features in type 1 diabetes. TCRB transcripts that were expressed got sequenced, as all of the isolated RNA had been reverse transcribed. Using immunoSEQ multiplex PCR, the repertoire was profiled, and TCRdb retains in-frame clones only, with some absent. The table has 130,000 to 150,000 clones, about 7% seen once. The sequenced sample consisted of central memory CD4+ T cells from blood. The origin of the receptors is a woman aged 25 to 39 in good health.

The chain is built from TRBV6-6 and TRBJ2-7; 8 bases line up with TRBD2. The CDR3 totals 15 residues. The V segment lost 5 bases and the J segment 5 bases; nucleotides outside the gene matches: 11. Germline loops: CDR1 MNHNY, CDR2 SVGAGI (reference sequence). CDR3 region: CASSVRAGEIHEQYF. The CDR3 DNA reads TGTGCCAGCAGTGTTAGAGCGGGAGAAATCCACGAGCAGTACTTC.

The chain couples TRBV7-2 to TRBJ2-7, with D possibly being TRBD2 (5 bases). This CDR3 has 14 amino acids. The V gene lost 2 bases and the J gene lost 3 bases, with 11 bases spanning the gap. Germline V CDR1 and CDR2: SGHTA, FQGNSA. The CDR3, as DNA: TGTGCCAGCAGCTTACGGGAATCGGGCTACGAGCAGTACTTC. This sequence encodes CASSLRESGYEQYF.

The chain joins TRBV5-1 to TRBJ2-2; a possible D gene is TRBD2 (5 bases). This CDR3 spans 16 amino acids. Trimming left V 4 bases short and J 4 bases short, with 17 bases between. Germline V gene data show CDR1 as SGHRS and CDR2 as YFSETQ. This CDR3 reads CASSPDSRRVTGELFF. CDR3 in DNA: TGCGCCAGCAGCCCGGACTCCCGAAGGGTCACCGGGGAGCTGTTTTTT.

The chain couples TRBV11-2 to TRBJ2-7; tentatively, D is TRBD1 (6 bases). CDR1 is SGHAT and CDR2 is FQNNGV in the germline V gene. V gave up 1 base and J gave up 2 bases, with 15 bases separating them. This CDR3 is 16 amino acids long. CDR3 sequence (DNA): TGTGCCAGCAGCTTAGTAGGATCCAGGGGCCCCTACGAGCAGTACTTC. Its protein product is CASSLVGSRGPYEQYF.

The chain couples TRBV29-1 to TRBJ1-2; 7 bases line up with TRBD1. The CDR3 length is 13 residues. From germline, CDR1 is SQVTM and CDR2 ANQGSEA. J lost 12 bases, V lost 0 bases, and 10 bases had no gene match. CDR3 sequence (DNA): TGCAGCGTTGAAGATCGGGACAGAGACTTGAACACCTTC. It is translated as CSVEDRDRDLNTF. Supplemented by reference TRBV29-1 and TRBJ1-2, the full variable domain reads SAVISQKPSRDICQRGTSLTIQCQVDSQVTMMFWYRQQPGQSLTLIATANQGSEATYESGFVIDKFPISRPNLTFSTLTVSNMSPEDSSIYLCSVEDRDRDLNTFGSGTRLTVV.

This sequence joins TRBV10-3 and TRBJ1-5; 7 nucleotides match TRBD1. This CDR3 contains 13 residues. CDR1 is ENHRY, CDR2 SYGVKD, per germline. J gave up 6 bases and V 10 bases, and 9 bases lay outside the gene matches. In DNA form, the CDR3 reads TGTGCCACCAGCCAGGGGGGCTCTCAGCCCCAGCATTTT. Protein: CATSQGGSQPQHF.

This clone was picked up a small number of times. This chain links TRBV27 with TRBJ1-1, with 12 nucleotides matching TRBD1. The CDR3 has 16 amino acids. The J segment lost 5 bases and the V segment lost 5 bases, leaving 9 bases of the junction unmatched. Germline CDR1 is MNHEY and CDR2 is SMNVEV (reference sequence). CDR3 sequence (DNA): TGTGCCAGCAGTCGTCCCGGGACAGGGGGCTGGACTGAAGCTTTCTTT. Its protein is CASSRPGTGGWTEAFF.

In its sample, this clone was seen a few times. The genes are TRBV7-9 and TRBJ2-5, with 7 bases that match TRBD2. V lost 8 bases to trimming and J lost 4 bases; unmatched junction nucleotides: 10. The CDR3 is 14 residues long. Germline V gene data show CDR1 as SEHNR and CDR2 as FQNEAQ (reference sequence). CDR3 in amino acids: CASGKGGSPETQYF. CDR3 coding DNA: TGTGCCAGCGGCAAGGGCGGGAGCCCAGAGACCCAGTACTTC.

In this sample, this clone turned up a few times. The rearrangement links TRBV2 to TRBJ1-2; D gene ambiguous. The CDR3 covers 15 residues. Germline CDR1 is SNHLY and CDR2 is FYNNEI. Trimming took 3 bases from V and 7 from J, leaving 18 bases between them. The CDR3 sequence: CASSDPVAGVGGYTF. The CDR3 DNA sequence: TGTGCCAGCAGTGATCCCGTTGCGGGCGTCGGTGGCTACACCTTC.

The chain couples TRBV9 to TRBJ2-5; 9 bases agree with TRBD2. V lost 3 bases to trimming and J lost 4 bases; unmatched junction nucleotides: 16. Germline CDR1 SGDLS, CDR2 YYNGEE. This CDR3 comprises 18 residues. CDR3 sequence: CASSDHRRLAGFGETQYF. The CDR3 DNA sequence: TGTGCCAGCAGCGACCACAGGCGGCTAGCGGGATTCGGAGAGACCCAGTACTTC. The full variable domain, completed using reference TRBV9 and TRBJ2-5, is DSGVTQTPKHLITATGQRVTLRCSPRSGDLSVYWYQQSLDQGLQFLIQYYNGEERAKGNILERFSAQQFPDLHSELNLSSLELGDSALYFCASSDHRRLAGFGETQYFGPGTRLLVL.

The rearrangement joins TRBV6-1 to TRBJ2-3; 9 nucleotides line up with TRBD2. V shed 2 bases and J 6 bases; nucleotides not matched to a gene: 6. Per germline, CDR1 MNHNS and CDR2 SASEGT. The CDR3 runs to 15 residues. DNA of the CDR3: TGTGCCAGCAGTGAAATAGCGGGAGAGTGGGATACGCAGTATTTT. This codes for CASSEIAGEWDTQYF.

In this sample, this clone turned up many times. This chain uses TRBV7-2 with TRBJ2-7; 8 positions agree with TRBD1. Germline V gene sequence: CDR1 SGHTA, CDR2 FQGNSA. Trimming at V came to 8 bases and at J to 3 bases, leaving 9 bases not matched to a gene. The CDR3 has 14 amino acids. The CDR3 is CASGIRDRRYEQYF. The CDR3 region has the DNA TGTGCCAGCGGAATCCGGGACAGGCGCTACGAGCAGTACTTC.

The gene calls are TRBV9 and TRBJ2-1; D perhaps matches TRBD1 (6 bases). The V end was cut by 4 bases, the J end by 10 bases, with 21 bases between. The CDR3 has 15 amino acids. Germline CDR1 reads SGDLS; CDR2 reads YYNGEE. The CDR3 sequence: CASSPRDTSFLEQFF. CDR3 coding DNA: TGTGCCAGCAGCCCAAGGGACACCTCCTTTTTGGAGCAGTTCTTC.

This clone has more than one count but fewer than ten. The chain recombines TRBV2 with TRBJ1-4; possibly TRBD1 for D (5 bases). In germline, CDR1 is SNHLY, CDR2 FYNNEI. The V end was cut by 6 bases, the J end by 4 bases, with 12 bases between. The CDR3 has 14 residues. CDR3 protein: CASRTGLLNEKLFF. The CDR3 region has the DNA TGTGCCAGCAGGACGGGACTCCTTAATGAAAAACTGTTTTTT.

This clone was detected only a few times. This chain joins TRBV28 and TRBJ1-1; TRBD1 is a possible D gene (6 bases). Per germline, CDR1 MDHEN and CDR2 SYDVKM. CDR3 length equals 16 residues. Deletions cut 3 bases from V and 1 base from J, with 15 bases between. CDR3 amino acids: CASSLDVDSPNTEAFF. CDR3 DNA sequence: TGTGCCAGCAGTTTGGATGTGGACAGCCCGAACACTGAAGCTTTCTTT. Full variable domain (remainder filled in from reference TRBV28 and TRBJ1-1): DVKVTQSSRYLVKRTGEKVFLECVQDMDHENMFWYRQDPGLGLRLIYFSYDVKMKEKGDIPEGYSVSREKKERFSLILESASTNQTSMYLCASSLDVDSPNTEAFFGQGTRLTVV.

The CDR3 loop is CASSSHGTSSYEQYF. For the CDR3, the DNA is TGTGCCAGCAGTTCCCACGGGACTAGCTCATACGAGCAGTACTTC. The gene calls are TRBV6-5 and TRBJ2-7; 9 positions match TRBD2. Per germline, CDR1 MNHEY and CDR2 SVGAGI. Trimming removed 4 bases from V and 4 bases from J; junction bases left unmatched: 8. The CDR3 is made up of 15 amino acids.

This chain uses TRBV6-4 with TRBJ1-1; 12 bases agree with TRBD1. From germline, CDR1 is MRHNA and CDR2 SNTAGT. This CDR3 comprises 18 residues. V shed 3 bases, J shed 1 base, and the junction held 9 bases outside the gene matches. CDR3 region: CASSEYGTGGRGNTEAFF. In DNA form, the CDR3 reads TGTGCCAGCAGTGAATATGGGACAGGGGGCCGGGGGAACACTGAAGCTTTCTTT.

The V call is TRBV25-1, the J call TRBJ1-5; TRBD1 aligns across 9 bases. The CDR3 length is 18 residues. Germline CDR1 MGHDK, CDR2 SYGVNS. After removal of 4 bases from V and 4 bases from J, the junction contained 14 bases not matched to a gene. CDR3 region: CASSAQRTRDRENQPQHF. The CDR3 DNA sequence: TGTGCCAGCAGTGCCCAGAGAACCCGGGACAGGGAGAATCAGCCCCAGCATTTT.

This clone came up a few times. The chain combines TRBV9 with TRBJ2-1, with 7 bases lining up with TRBD2. Germline-derived CDR1 and CDR2 are SGDLS and YYNGEE. The CDR3 runs to 20 residues. The V gene end was trimmed by 0 bases and the J gene end by 2 bases; junction bases not matched to a gene: 17. CDR3 nucleotides: TGTGCCAGCAGCGTAGCTACGTCGAGCGGGATGACGTCCACCTACAATGAGCAGTTCTTC. Encoded protein: CASSVATSSGMTSTYNEQFF.

There are a few counts of this clone. The chain employs TRBV7-9 and TRBJ2-1; the match to TRBD1 covers 9 bases. V lost 4 bases to trimming and J lost 9 bases; unmatched junction nucleotides: 13. The CDR3 extends over 16 amino acids. Germline V gene data show CDR1 as SEHNR and CDR2 as FQNEAQ (reference sequence). DNA for the CDR3: TGTGCCAGCAGCTCGCCGGGACAGGGACTTTGGGGTGAGCAGTTCTTC. Translated: CASSSPGQGLWGEQFF.

V and J are TRBV29-1 and TRBJ1-1, with a tentative D call TRBD1 (5 bases). CDR3 length: 15 residues. The germline V gene encodes CDR1 SQVTM and CDR2 ANQGSEA. V shed 0 bases and J shed 5 bases, with 16 bases lying between them. The CDR3 region has the DNA TGCAGCGTTGAAGATCACCAGGCACGGGGGACTGAAGCTTTCTTT. Translating it yields CSVEDHQARGTEAFF.

This clone was seen a handful of times. The rearrangement uses TRBV29-1 and TRBJ1-1; D is unclear. The germline V and J ends were trimmed by 3 bases and 0 bases, with 11 bases remaining between them. Germline CDR1 is SQVTM and CDR2 is ANQGSEA. This CDR3 comprises 14 residues. The CDR3 sequence: CSVEAGYMNTEAFF. In DNA form, the CDR3 reads TGCAGCGTTGAGGCAGGTTATATGAACACTGAAGCTTTCTTT.

The rearrangement links TRBV18 to TRBJ2-1, with TRBD2 matching 7 bases. CDR1 is KGHSH and CDR2 is LQKENI in the germline V gene. Trimming took 6 bases from V and 7 from J; bases not matched to a gene: 15. This CDR3 region has 16 residues. DNA of the CDR3: TGTGCCAGCTCCGGTTTAGATGGGAGGGCCCGTAATGAGCAGTTCTTC. Encoded protein: CASSGLDGRARNEQFF.

This clone was found a few times. V usage is TRBV2 and J usage is TRBJ2-4; the match to TRBD1 covers 10 bases. Germline trimming cut 6 bases from V and 8 bases from J; bases unmatched to any gene: 7. Germline V lookup: CDR1 SNHLY, CDR2 FYNNEI. This CDR3 has 14 residues. The CDR3 loop is CASRTGGSVYIQYF. CDR3 DNA sequence: TGTGCCAGCAGGACAGGGGGCTCCGTATACATTCAGTACTTC.

V is TRBV5-1 and J is TRBJ2-7; 10 bases are a match to TRBD2. Germline lookup yields CDR1 SGHRS and CDR2 YFSETQ. The CDR3 has 16 amino acids. With 1 base clipped from V and 4 bases from J, the junction kept 8 bases outside the gene matches. The chain's CDR3 is CASSLTSGISLYEQYF. Written as DNA, the CDR3 is TGCGCCAGCAGCTTGACTAGCGGGATCTCCCTGTACGAGCAGTACTTC. The variable domain in full, completed from reference TRBV5-1 and TRBJ2-7, reads KAGVTQTPRYLIKTRGQQVTLSCSPISGHRSVSWYQQTPGQGLQFLFEYFSETQRNKGNFPGRFSGRQFSNSRSEMNVSTLELGDSALYLCASSLTSGISLYEQYFGPGTRLTVT.